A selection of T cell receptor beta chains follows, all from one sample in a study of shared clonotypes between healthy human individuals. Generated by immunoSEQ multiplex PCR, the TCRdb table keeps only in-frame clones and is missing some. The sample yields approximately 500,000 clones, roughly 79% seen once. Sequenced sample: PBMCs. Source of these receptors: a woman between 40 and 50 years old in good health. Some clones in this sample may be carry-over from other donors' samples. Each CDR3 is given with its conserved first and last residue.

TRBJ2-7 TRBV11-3 CASSPDRVHEQYF
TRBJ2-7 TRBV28 CASRRQGGLSYEQYF
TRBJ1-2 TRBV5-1 CASSPGTTNYGYTF
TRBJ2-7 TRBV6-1 CASSIQGLFYEQYF
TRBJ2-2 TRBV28 CASSSQYTGELFF
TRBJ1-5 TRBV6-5 CASSPDRDSNQPQHF
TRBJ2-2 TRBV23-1 CASSPRTGEAGELFF
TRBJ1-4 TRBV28 CASSLGTEGWEKLFF
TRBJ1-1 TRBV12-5 CASGLTDSTEAFF
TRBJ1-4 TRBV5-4 CASSVDRANEKLFF
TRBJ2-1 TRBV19 CASSRTRGPNEQFF